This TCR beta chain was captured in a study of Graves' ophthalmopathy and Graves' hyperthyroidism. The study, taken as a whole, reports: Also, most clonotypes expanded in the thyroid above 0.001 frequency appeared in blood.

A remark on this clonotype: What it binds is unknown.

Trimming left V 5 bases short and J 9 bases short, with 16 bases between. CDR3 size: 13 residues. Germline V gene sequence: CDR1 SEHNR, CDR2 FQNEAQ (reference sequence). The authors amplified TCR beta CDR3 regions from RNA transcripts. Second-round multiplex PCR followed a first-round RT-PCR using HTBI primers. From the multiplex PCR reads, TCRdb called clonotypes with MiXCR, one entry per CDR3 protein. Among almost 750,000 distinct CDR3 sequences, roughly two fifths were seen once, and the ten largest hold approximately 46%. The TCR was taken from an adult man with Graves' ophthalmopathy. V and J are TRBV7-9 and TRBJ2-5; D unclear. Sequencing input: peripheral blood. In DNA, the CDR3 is TGTGCCAGCAGCCGTTATGGCAATCAGCCCCAGTACTTC. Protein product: CASSRYGNQPQYF.